This passage covers 10 T cell receptor beta chains from one sample sequenced in a study of T cell responses to AZD1222 COVID-19 vaccine. Generated by immunoSEQ multiplex PCR, the TCRdb table keeps only in-frame clones and is missing some. Of 70,000 to 90,000 clones listed, about 72% are singletons. The sequenced sample was peripheral blood, obtained on day 0 of AZD1222 vaccination. The source is an adult in good health.

This sequence joins TRBV19 and TRBJ2-5, with D maybe TRBD2 (5 bases). The V gene's germline CDR1 is LNHDA and CDR2 SQIVND (reference sequence). With 3 bases removed from V and 5 bases from J, the gap between germline ends came to 16 bases. The CDR3 is 15 residues long. The CDR3 coding sequence is TGTGCCAGTAGTATCGGTTCCGGGATGTTGGAGACCCAGTACTTC. Its translation: CASSIGSGMLETQYF. Looking up the rest from reference TRBV19 and TRBJ2-5 gives the full variable domain: DGGITQSPKYLFRKEGQNVTLSCEQNLNHDAMYWYRQDPGQGLRLIYYSQIVNDFQKGDIAEGYSVSREKKESFPLTVTSAQKNPTAFYLCASSIGSGMLETQYFGPGTRLLVL.

The rearrangement links TRBV7-2 to TRBJ2-3; the match to TRBD2 covers 13 bases. This CDR3 has 16 amino acids. V gave up 3 bases and J gave up 1 base; unmatched junction bases: 1. Per the germline V gene, CDR1 is SGHTA and CDR2 is FQGNSA. CDR3 nucleotides: TGTGCCAGCAGCTTGGGACTAGCGGGACGCACAGATACGCAGTATTTT. It translates to CASSLGLAGRTDTQYF. Looking up the rest from reference TRBV7-2 and TRBJ2-3 gives the full variable domain: GAGVSQSPSNKVTEKGKDVELRCDPISGHTALYWYRQSLGQGLEFLIYFQGNSAPDKSGLPSDRFSAERTGGSVSTLTIQRTQQEDSAVYLCASSLGLAGRTDTQYFGPGTRLTVL.

This chain joins TRBV6-5 and TRBJ2-1, with D unresolved. CDR1 and CDR2 from the germline V gene are MNHEY and SVGAGI. The CDR3 is 14 residues long. V lost 4 bases, J lost 5 bases, and 12 bases lay in between. The CDR3 reads CASSSSDLDNEQFF. Here the CDR3 DNA reads TGTGCCAGCAGTTCCTCCGACTTAGACAATGAGCAGTTCTTC.

The rearrangement uses TRBV28 and TRBJ2-4; D assignment may be TRBD1 or TRBD2 (5 bases each). Germline loops: CDR1 MDHEN, CDR2 SYDVKM. The germline V and J ends were trimmed by 4 bases and 0 bases, with 10 bases remaining between them. This CDR3 region has 15 residues. The CDR3 protein is CASSSQGVAKNIQYF. CDR3 DNA sequence: TGTGCCAGCAGTTCTCAGGGAGTAGCCAAAAACATTCAGTACTTC.

In its sample, this clone was seen once. The chain employs TRBV24-1 and TRBJ2-1, with TRBD1 identical over 9 bases. Germline V gene data show CDR1 as KGHDR and CDR2 as SFDVKD. Trimming cost V 3 bases and J 3 bases; bases outside gene matches: 8. This CDR3 is built from 17 residues. CDR3 in DNA: TGTGCCACCAGTGATCTCCACGAGACAGGGGGCTACAATGAGCAGTTCTTC. This sequence encodes CATSDLHETGGYNEQFF.

The chain recombines TRBV28 with TRBJ1-5, with 10 bases matching TRBD1. The J segment lost 5 bases and the V segment lost 5 bases, leaving 9 bases of the junction unmatched. The CDR3 is 16 amino acids. The germline CDR1 and CDR2 sequences are MDHEN and SYDVKM. CDR3 DNA: TGTGCCAGCAGTACGCCATCCGGGACAGGGGATCAGCCCCAGCATTTT. Translated, it gives CASSTPSGTGDQPQHF.

The V gene is TRBV3-1 (or the pseudogene TRBV3-2), the J gene TRBJ1-1; no definite D call. Germline V lookup: CDR1 LGHDT, CDR2 YNNKEL (reference sequence). CDR3 size: 12 residues. Trimming removed 5 bases from V and 5 bases from J, with 9 bases in between. This chain's CDR3 is CASSKRETEAFF. In DNA, the CDR3 is TGTGCCAGCAGCAAAAGAGAAACTGAAGCTTTCTTT.

V and J are TRBV19 and TRBJ1-1, with TRBD1 identical over 11 bases. The CDR3 totals 19 residues. J lost 1 base, V lost 7 bases, and 17 bases had no gene match. Germline values: CDR1 LNHDA, CDR2 SQIVND (reference sequence). The DNA of the CDR3 is TGTGCCAGTATCTCAACATCCGGGACAGGGGGTGGAGGGAACACTGAAGCTTTCTTT. This sequence encodes CASISTSGTGGGGNTEAFF.

The chain is built from TRBV11-2 and TRBJ1-2; D call uncertain. CDR1 and CDR2 (germline): SGHAT, FQNNGV. The CDR3 contains 12 residues. Between the trimmed V and J ends, which lost 8 bases and 3 bases, there was a span of 10 bases. Here the CDR3 DNA reads TGTGCCAGCCTAGGGAGCGACTATGGCTACACCTTC. Translating gives CASLGSDYGYTF.

The CDR3 region is CASFGPYEQYF. The CDR3 DNA sequence: TGTGCCAGCTTCGGACCCTACGAGCAGTACTTC. This sequence joins TRBV2 and TRBJ2-7; D is ambiguous. V was trimmed by 8 bases and J by 2 bases, leaving 7 bases between them. Germline V gene sequence: CDR1 SNHLY, CDR2 FYNNEI. This CDR3 region has 11 residues.